Following are 29 T cell receptor beta chains from one sample sequenced in a study of CXCR3-negative and CXCR3-positive naive CD8 T cells. Libraries of TRB cDNA were made by 5' RACE and carried UMIs. Reprocessing the 5' RACE reads, TCRdb reports a single entry for every CDR3 protein and omits DNA. This sample's table has some 120,000 distinct CDR3 sequences. Study-level points and caveats: When CXCR3-positive naive cells were set against CXCR3-negative naive cells, the former had more hydrophobic TRB CDR3s.

No antigens are known for them. The sample taken for sequencing was naive CXCR3+ CD8+ T cells from blood. The subset here: CD45RO-CCR7+CD27+CD95- naive CD8+ T cells expressing CXCR3 (TNR3+). These receptors all stem from a human donor in good health. Some clones in this sample may be carry-over from other donors' samples.

The chain has TRBV2 and TRBJ2-3; TCRdb reports TRBD1, a call that lacks DNA to check it against. This CDR3 is built from 15 residues. Germline CDR1 is SNHLY and CDR2 is FYNNEI. The chain's CDR3 is CASSDPGQGRDTQYF.

The rearrangement links TRBV20-1 to TRBJ2-7; TCRdb gives TRBD1 as the D gene, but with no DNA this cannot be confirmed. The CDR3 has 14 residues. Per the germline V gene, CDR1 is DFQATT and CDR2 is SNEGSKA (reference sequence). This CDR3 is CSARVMGTLYEQYF.

The CDR3 reads CAIRTGGSIDEQFF. The chain is built from TRBV10-3 and TRBJ2-1; TCRdb returns TRBD1, unconfirmable since there is no DNA. The CDR3 is made up of 14 amino acids. Germline CDR1 reads ENHRY; CDR2 reads SYGVKD.

The rearrangement joins TRBV4-1 to TRBJ2-3; TCRdb indicates TRBD1, and absent DNA this call remains unverified. The germline V gene has CDR1 MGHRA and CDR2 YSYEKL. The CDR3 length is 16 residues. CDR3 residues: CASSQGSGTITDTQYF.

CDR3 sequence reads: CASSQGTGGANEQYF. The chain employs TRBV3-1 and TRBJ2-7; TCRdb outputs TRBD1, but without DNA this stays unchecked. From germline, CDR1 is LGHDT and CDR2 YNNKEL (reference sequence). The CDR3 contains 15 residues.

This chain joins TRBV9 and TRBJ2-7; TCRdb's D call, TRBD2, is unchecked because there is no DNA. The CDR3 contains 17 residues. Germline CDR1 SGDLS, CDR2 YYNGEE. CDR3 protein: CASSVVIAGGGHDEQYF.

The chain recombines TRBV9 with TRBJ1-1; no DNA is available, so the TRBD1 call from TCRdb remains unchecked. The CDR3 totals 14 residues. Germline CDR1 SGDLS, CDR2 YYNGEE. The CDR3 is CASSEGGLGTEAFF.

This chain uses TRBV4-3 with TRBJ2-6; TCRdb calls TRBD1, which cannot be checked without DNA. This CDR3 region has 18 residues. CDR1 LGHNA and CDR2 YSLEER come from the germline V gene. The CDR3 is CASSQEDRGRSGANVLTF.

J is TRBJ1-1 and V is TRBV6-5; the TRBD1 assignment by TCRdb is unverifiable without DNA. This CDR3 is 14 amino acids long. CDR1 is MNHEY and CDR2 is SVGAGI in the germline V gene. The CDR3 protein is CASRLDTLNTEAFF.

The chain carries TRBV5-1 and TRBJ2-1. Germline V lookup: CDR1 SGHRS, CDR2 YFSETQ. The CDR3 covers 12 residues. Here the CDR3 reads CASSILANEQFF.

The rearrangement uses TRBV20-1 and TRBJ1-1. This CDR3 spans 13 amino acids. Germline lookup yields CDR1 DFQATT and CDR2 SNEGSKA (reference sequence). The CDR3 protein is CSARDSGITEAFF.

The chain links TRBV7-8 to TRBJ2-7; checking the TCRdb D call of TRBD1 is not possible without DNA. Looked up from germline, CDR1 is SGHVS and CDR2 is FQNEAQ. The CDR3 contains 15 residues. The CDR3 here is CASSTWTGKGGEQYF.

V gene TRBV6-5 combines with J gene TRBJ1-6. The germline V gene encodes CDR1 MNHEY and CDR2 SVGAGI. The CDR3 spans 13 residues. CDR3 in amino acids: CASSYGGLSPLHF.

The chain has TRBV12-3 or TRBV12-4 and TRBJ1-1; TCRdb outputs TRBD1, but without DNA this stays unchecked. This CDR3 is 17 amino acids long. CDR3 residues: CASSTYYETDMNTEAFF.

The CDR3 loop reads CISVPEARGFSGATYEQYF. V usage is TRBV7-5 and J usage is TRBJ2-7; TCRdb's D call of TRBD2 is untestable without DNA. TRBV7-5 is a documented pseudogene. This CDR3 contains 19 residues.

This rearrangement joins TRBV5-1 to TRBJ2-2; TCRdb gives TRBD2 as the D gene, but with no DNA this cannot be confirmed. Per germline, CDR1 SGHRS and CDR2 YFSETQ. The CDR3 loop spans 15 amino acids. Here the CDR3 reads CASSTAGTSTGELFF. Full variable domain (outside the CDR3, taken from reference TRBV5-1 and TRBJ2-2): KAGVTQTPRYLIKTRGQQVTLSCSPISGHRSVSWYQQTPGQGLQFLFEYFSETQRNKGNFPGRFSGRQFSNSRSEMNVSTLELGDSALYLCASSTAGTSTGELFFGEGSRLTVL.

The V and J genes are TRBV5-1 and TRBJ2-2; as DNA is missing, the TRBD2 call by TCRdb cannot be tested. Germline V gene data show CDR1 as SGHRS and CDR2 as YFSETQ. The CDR3 has 19 amino acids. The CDR3 region is CASSPLVASGGAATGELFF.

This chain joins TRBV7-9 and TRBJ2-2. The CDR3 is 16 amino acids. In germline, CDR1 is SEHNR, CDR2 FQNEAQ (reference sequence). CDR3 loop: CASSFPWRQNTGELFF.

This chain connects TRBV13 to TRBJ2-3. The CDR3 totals 11 residues. Looked up from germline, CDR1 is PRHDT and CDR2 is FYEKMQ (reference sequence). CDR3 in amino acids: CASSLKGTQYF.

The chain has TRBV3-1 and TRBJ1-4. Looked up from germline, CDR1 is LGHDT and CDR2 is YNNKEL (reference sequence). The CDR3 spans 13 residues. CDR3: CASSQVHLEKLFF.

The chain carries TRBV19 and TRBJ1-1; the TRBD1 assignment by TCRdb is unverifiable without DNA. The CDR3 totals 11 residues. The germline V gene has CDR1 LNHDA and CDR2 SQIVND (reference sequence). The CDR3 region is CASGGYAEAFF.

The V call is TRBV5-1, the J call TRBJ1-1; TCRdb picks TRBD1, but there is no DNA to check that call. Germline V gives CDR1 SGHRS, CDR2 YFSETQ. This CDR3 contains 12 residues. CDR3 in amino acids: CASGEGGTEAFF.

This rearrangement joins TRBV6-5 to TRBJ2-7; the TRBD1 assignment by TCRdb is unverifiable without DNA. Germline values: CDR1 MNHEY, CDR2 SVGAGI. The CDR3 totals 13 residues. The CDR3 here is CASSLGRVREQYF.

The rearrangement links TRBV7-2 to TRBJ2-1; TCRdb returns TRBD2, unconfirmable since there is no DNA. The CDR3 extends over 15 amino acids. In germline, CDR1 is SGHTA, CDR2 FQGNSA. This CDR3 reads CASSLADETSDEQFF.

The CDR3 here is CASSIDELAGRYEQYF. The rearrangement links TRBV19 to TRBJ2-7; the TCRdb D gene call, TRBD2, has no DNA to confirm it. This CDR3 comprises 16 residues. Germline V gene sequence: CDR1 LNHDA, CDR2 SQIVND (reference sequence).

The chain joins TRBV7-2 to TRBJ2-2; TCRdb indicates TRBD1, and absent DNA this call remains unverified. The CDR3 is 16 residues long. Germline loops: CDR1 SGHTA, CDR2 FQGNSA. The CDR3 spells CASSPGGGENTGELFF.

The chain employs TRBV20-1 and TRBJ2-1; the D gene TCRdb calls, TRBD2, cannot be checked with no DNA. The CDR3 contains 15 residues. The V gene's germline CDR1 is DFQATT and CDR2 SNEGSKA (reference sequence). CDR3 residues: CSASIFWEGLAEQFF.

The V gene is TRBV2, the J gene TRBJ2-7. Germline V gives CDR1 SNHLY, CDR2 FYNNEI. The CDR3 has 15 residues. CDR3 protein: CASSETSTSSYEQYF.

The rearrangement links TRBV10-3 to TRBJ2-7; as DNA is missing, the TRBD1 call by TCRdb cannot be tested. Germline CDR1 and CDR2: ENHRY and SYGVKD. The CDR3 is made up of 15 amino acids. The CDR3 loop reads CAISPGSGNSYEQYF.